These 18 T cell receptor beta chains were all obtained from the same sample, sequenced in a study of CD8+CD57+ T cells in acquired aplastic anemia listed by TCRdb under 2018. Expansion of CD8+CD57+ cells had been shown by flow cytometry in the patients chosen for sequencing. Sequencing used an Illumina HiSeq 2000. Genomic DNA served as template for TCR beta VDJ combination and CDR3 sequence profiling. TCRdb reprocessed the public reads (quality trimming at Q25 with fastp, clone calling with MiXCR) and kept in-frame beta chains. When rows share a CDR3 protein, they turn into one entry using the most common DNA and genes. The sample table holds 150,000 to 200,000 distinct CDR3 sequences, of which around 48% were seen once. 1.8% of the sample goes to the ten largest clones. Sequenced material: sorted CD4+, CD8+, or CD8+CD57+ T cells (not recorded which) from PBMCs. Receptors were obtained from a human donor with aplastic anemia.

Comment on this clonotype: This may be a read error: a much more frequent sequence differs by one nucleotide. The CDR3 DNA follows: TGCGCCAGCAGCTTACTTCAGGGGACTAGCGGGGTGGAGACCCAGCACTTC. Amino acids: CASSLLQGTSGVETQHF. The chain is built from TRBV5-1 and TRBJ2-5; 13 nucleotides line up with TRBD2. Germline values: CDR1 SGHRS, CDR2 YFSETQ. This CDR3 has 17 residues.

This clonotype was counted ten times or more. The J gene is TRBJ2-5, the V gene TRBV5-4; D may correspond to TRBD1 or TRBD2 (6 bases each). Trimming removed 9 bases from V and 7 bases from J, with 13 bases in between. Germline loops: CDR1 SGHNT, CDR2 YYREEE (reference sequence). The CDR3 has 11 residues. The CDR3, as DNA: TGTGCCATGGGGGGCCGGGGGACCCAGTACTTC. Encoded protein: CAMGGRGTQYF.

This clonotype was seen at least ten times. V and J are TRBV20-1 and TRBJ2-5, with D perhaps being TRBD1 or TRBD2 (5 bases each). The germline gives CDR1 DFQATT, CDR2 SNEGSKA (reference sequence). Deletions cut 0 bases from V and 2 bases from J, with 10 bases between. CDR3 length: 14 residues. CDR3 DNA: TGCAGTGCTAGAGATCCAGGGACGCAAGAGACCCAGTACTTC. Residues: CSARDPGTQETQYF.

This clonotype was recorded a few times. The gene calls are TRBV25-1 and TRBJ2-5; D gene unclear. The V and J ends lost 4 bases and 2 bases respectively, with 2 bases between them. This CDR3 region has 11 residues. Germline CDR1 MGHDK, CDR2 SYGVNS. The CDR3 here is CASSGQETQYF. CDR3 DNA sequence: TGTGCCAGCAGTGGTCAAGAGACCCAGTACTTC.

V and J are TRBV6-2 or TRBV6-3 and TRBJ2-7; maybe TRBD1 (5 bases). Germline V gives CDR1 MNHEY, CDR2 SVGEGT. Trimming stripped 6 bases from V and 2 bases from J, with 17 bases between. The CDR3 spans 15 residues. The CDR3, as DNA: TGTGCCAGCAGCCCTTACCAGCCAGGGCCCTACGAGCAGTACTTC. Protein sequence: CASSPYQPGPYEQYF.

Worth noting for this clonotype: A much bigger clone sits one base away, suggesting this may be a read error. The rearrangement uses TRBV5-1 and TRBJ2-5; unclear D gene. This CDR3 is 13 amino acids long. Between the trimmed V and J ends, which lost 3 bases and 3 bases, there was a span of 9 bases. Germline CDR1 reads SGHRS; CDR2 reads YFSETQ. The CDR3 bases are TGCGCCAGCAGCTCGAACAGAGAAGAGACCCAGTACTTC. This encodes CASSSNREETQYF. Looking up the rest from reference TRBV5-1 and TRBJ2-5 gives the full variable domain: KAGVTQTPRYLIKTRGQQVTLSCSPISGHRSVSWYQQTPGQGLQFLFEYFSETQRNKGNFPGRFSGRQFSNSRSEMNVSTLELGDSALYLCASSSNREETQYFGPGTRLLVL.

This clonotype was counted many times. The chain uses TRBV5-1 and TRBJ2-3, with 12 bases that match TRBD2. Germline loops: CDR1 SGHRS, CDR2 YFSETQ. The CDR3 extends over 18 amino acids. The J segment lost 4 bases and the V segment lost 2 bases, leaving 11 bases of the junction unmatched. In DNA form, the CDR3 reads TGCGCCAGCAGCTTTGCGGCTAGCGGGAGGGTTACAGCAGATACGCAGTATTTT. Amino acid sequence: CASSFAASGRVTADTQYF.

This rearrangement joins TRBV24-1 to TRBJ2-1, with 9 positions matching TRBD1. From germline, CDR1 is KGHDR and CDR2 SFDVKD. This CDR3 is 13 amino acids long. V lost 3 bases to trimming and J lost 9 bases; unmatched junction nucleotides: 2. CDR3 sequence (DNA): TGTGCCACCAGTGATCTGACAGGGGGTGAGCAGTTCTTC. This sequence encodes CATSDLTGGEQFF.

The gene calls are TRBV19 and TRBJ2-4; D gene ambiguous. Looked up from germline, CDR1 is LNHDA and CDR2 is SQIVND (reference sequence). V was pared by 4 bases and J by 0 bases, with 4 bases between. This CDR3 region has 13 residues. The chain's CDR3 is CASSSLAKNIQYF. CDR3 in DNA: TGTGCCAGTAGTAGTTTAGCCAAAAACATTCAGTACTTC.

V is TRBV29-1 and J is TRBJ1-1; D call uncertain. V lost 6 bases and J 6 bases, leaving 8 bases between the germline ends. Looked up from germline, CDR1 is SQVTM and CDR2 is ANQGSEA. The CDR3 is 10 residues long. This CDR3 is CSVMTAEAFF. The CDR3 DNA follows: TGCAGCGTCATGACCGCTGAAGCTTTCTTT.

This clonotype was observed at least ten times. The rearrangement joins TRBV7-3 to TRBJ2-7; D unclear. The CDR3 is 15 residues long. The V gene's germline CDR1 is SGHTA and CDR2 FQGTGA. Between the trimmed V and J ends, which lost 0 bases and 0 bases, there was a span of 9 bases. The CDR3 region is CASSLTLGNSYEQYF. In nucleotides, the CDR3 is TGTGCCAGCAGCTTAACATTAGGCAACTCCTACGAGCAGTACTTC.

A word on this clonotype: A much bigger clone sits one base away, suggesting this may be a read error. This chain joins TRBV20-1 and TRBJ1-3; TRBD1 matches at 8 bases. The germline CDR1 and CDR2 sequences are DFQATT and SNEGSKA (reference sequence). This CDR3 region has 16 residues. The CDR3, as DNA: TGCGGTGCTAGACCCGGGGACAGGAATTTAGGAAACACCATATATTTT. This translates into CGARPGDRNLGNTIYF.

Note on this clonotype: Germline and junction disagree at one end, which may indicate a read error. The chain uses TRBV20-1 and TRBJ2-7; unclear D gene. This CDR3 contains 13 residues. Germline assignment: CDR1 DFQATT and CDR2 SNEGSKA (reference sequence). The CDR3 DNA follows: TGCGGTGCTAGAGATCGAGACACCTACGAGCAGTACTTC. Its translation is CGARDRDTYEQYF.

Comment on this clonotype: At one of its ends the junction is not consistent with the germline gene, which may arise from a read error. V and J are TRBV15 and TRBJ2-7; maybe TRBD1 (8 bases). The CDR3 consists of 15 residues. From germline, CDR1 is LNHNV and CDR2 YYDKDF (reference sequence). This CDR3 is CVTSRDQGAGAEQYF. The DNA for the CDR3 is TGTGTCACCAGCAGAGATCAGGGGGCGGGGGCCGAGCAGTACTTC.

This rearrangement joins TRBV10-1 to TRBJ1-2, with TRBD1 matching 8 bases. With 7 bases clipped from V and 0 bases from J, the junction kept 10 bases outside the gene matches. The CDR3 contains 16 residues. Germline loops: CDR1 WNHNN, CDR2 SYGVQD (reference sequence). The CDR3 coding sequence is TGCGCCAGCATTGAAGACAGGGGCCCTTCTAACTATGGCTACACCTTC. It specifies CASIEDRGPSNYGYTF.

As DNA, the CDR3 is TGTGCCAGTAGTAGGACAGGGGCTAACTATGGCTACACCTTC. As protein: CASSRTGANYGYTF. The chain carries TRBV19 and TRBJ1-2; 9 positions match TRBD1. This CDR3 spans 14 amino acids. Germline V gene data show CDR1 as LNHDA and CDR2 as SQIVND (reference sequence). Trimming at V came to 4 bases and at J to 0 bases, leaving 0 bases not matched to a gene.

The chain couples TRBV10-3 to TRBJ1-1; D is uncertain. V was clipped by 4 bases and J by 1 base, with 7 bases between them. The CDR3 runs 13 residues. The germline V gene has CDR1 ENHRY and CDR2 SYGVKD. Written as DNA, the CDR3 is TGTGCCATCAGTGGGGCCCAGAACACTGAAGCTTTCTTT. Translation gives CAISGAQNTEAFF.

The chain carries TRBV9 and TRBJ2-2, with 9 bases fitting TRBD1. With V trimmed by 0 bases and J by 2 bases, 5 bases remained unmatched. CDR1 is SGDLS, CDR2 YYNGEE, per germline. The CDR3 runs to 17 residues. The CDR3 bases are TGTGCCAGCAGCGTAGCAACAGGGGGCGCAAACACCGGGGAGCTGTTTTTT. Residues: CASSVATGGANTGELFF.